What follows are 8 T cell receptor beta chains derived from one specimen sequenced in a study of shared clonotypes between healthy human individuals. Some clones are missing from TCRdb's copy, which holds only in-frame ones; the method was immunoSEQ multiplex PCR. The sample contains a few million clones, approximately 96% of which appear only once. Sequencing input: naive CD4+ T cells sorted from blood. Documented subset: CD45RA+ positively selected. The source is a man aged 18 to 35 in good health.

The chain uses TRBV30 and TRBJ2-2; TRBD1 matches at 9 bases. Per germline, CDR1 GTSNPN and CDR2 SVGIG (reference sequence). V shed 5 bases and J 7 bases; nucleotides not matched to a gene: 5. This CDR3 comprises 13 residues. As DNA, the CDR3 is TGTGCCTGGCGGGGACAGGGCGTCGGGGAGCTGTTTTTT. Protein: CAWRGQGVGELFF.

CDR3 sequence reads: CASSETLGNTEAFF. CDR3 bases: TGCGCCAGCAGTGAGACCCTGGGGAACACTGAAGCTTTCTTT. The chain links TRBV10-1 to TRBJ1-1; D uncertain. V lost 2 bases, J lost 1 base, and 8 bases lay in between. This CDR3 comprises 14 residues. Per the germline V gene, CDR1 is WNHNN and CDR2 is SYGVQD (reference sequence).

The chain couples TRBV2 to TRBJ1-2; possibly TRBD1 for D (6 bases). The CDR3 loop spans 13 amino acids. Between the trimmed V and J ends, which lost 4 bases and 7 bases, there was a span of 13 bases. Germline lookup yields CDR1 SNHLY and CDR2 FYNNEI. In DNA form, the CDR3 reads TGTGCCAGCAGTGTCAGGGGAGGGAGTGGCTACACCTTC. As protein: CASSVRGGSGYTF.

The chain uses TRBV1 and TRBJ1-1. TRBV1 is shown as a pseudogene. This CDR3 spans 13 amino acids. As DNA, the CDR3 is TGCACCAGCTTCGAGGGGTGGGGCACTGAAGCTTTCTTT. It translates to CTSFEGWGTEAFF.

V is TRBV3-1 (or the pseudogene TRBV3-2) and J is TRBJ1-5; possible D gene TRBD1, 5 bases. This CDR3 spans 9 amino acids. The germline CDR1 and CDR2 sequences are LGHDT and YNNKEL (reference sequence). The CDR3 loop is CPGGQPQHF. The CDR3 region has the DNA TGTCCCGGGGGTCAGCCCCAGCATTTT.

This clone has a handful of counts. Distinct nucleotide sequences in the sample also encode this CDR3. The CDR3 nucleotides read TGCGCCAGCAGCCAAGTACAGGGGGCAAACTATGGCTACACCTTC. Its protein is CASSQVQGANYGYTF. The chain combines TRBV4-1 with TRBJ1-2; 9 bases agree with TRBD1. V lost 1 base and J lost 2; bases outside the gene matches: 2. This CDR3 is built from 15 residues. Germline V gene sequence: CDR1 MGHRA, CDR2 YSYEKL.

CDR3 bases: TGCGCCAGCAGCCGGACTAGCGGGGTTGCCAAAAACATTCAGTACTTC. Protein sequence: CASSRTSGVAKNIQYF. This chain uses TRBV4-1 with TRBJ2-4; TRBD2 agrees at 12 bases. The CDR3 loop spans 16 amino acids. Germline V CDR1 and CDR2: MGHRA, YSYEKL. V shed 4 bases and J 1 base; nucleotides not matched to a gene: 2.

This chain connects TRBV4-1 to TRBJ2-1; D not certain. V lost 6 bases to trimming and J lost 5 bases, with 11 bases between them. The CDR3 spans 13 residues. The V gene's germline CDR1 is MGHRA and CDR2 YSYEKL. CDR3 in amino acids: CASRLGLDNEQFF. In DNA, the CDR3 is TGCGCCAGCAGGCTGGGTTTGGACAATGAGCAGTTCTTC.